The TCR beta chain described here comes from a study of blood T cells in healthy people across ages. Samples had at least 6 million PBMCs isolated from them. Concerning this clonotype itself: Antigen: not known.

Study-level findings and limits: Higher naive T cell percentage went strongly together with higher TCR beta diversity.

Germline-derived CDR1 and CDR2 are SGHRS and YFSETQ. There are 14 residues in the CDR3. Trimming took off 5 bases at V and 1 base at J, with 12 bases between the two ends. Then a second PCR, running roughly 7 to 11 cycles, was carried out with a sample-barcoded 5' primer and a J-beta primer mix. Each cDNA molecule, via a template-switch adaptor with 12 random nucleotides, was tagged. Paired-end reads containing CDR3 totaled no fewer than 2.5 million for each sample. TCRdb re-analysed the 5' RACE reads in MiXCR, keeping a single row per CDR3 protein. The sample lists about 1.6 million distinct CDR3 sequences; approximately 32% were seen once.

This chain joins TRBV5-1 and TRBJ1-1; no reliable D call. The sequencing sample was made of blood. The TCR sequence derives from a woman aged 25-40 years in good health. This chain's CDR3 is CASRLDWGNTEAFF. In DNA, the CDR3 is TGCGCCAGCAGACTTGATTGGGGGAACACTGAAGCTTTCTTT.